This TCR beta chain came from a study of blood T cell repertoires in COVID-19. In the study overall: PBMCs, B-cell-depleted T cells, or T cells were the source of the cDNA or gDNA that made up the material.

Produced via immunoSEQ multiplex PCR; TCRdb's table is partial and in-frame only. The data contain roughly 170,000 clones, approximately 86% of them singletons. Losses at the gene ends were 0 bases for V and 6 bases for J; bases not matched to a gene: 9. From germline, CDR1 is LGHNA and CDR2 YNFKEQ. CDR3 size: 16 residues. The sequence derives from a man aged 35 to 55 with active or convalescent COVID-19. Sequencing was done on a sample of peripheral blood. The chain carries TRBV4-2 and TRBJ2-5, with TRBD1 identical over 8 bases. Here the CDR3 DNA reads TGTGCCAGCAGCCAAGATCTCTCCAGGGGGCAAAAGACCCAGTACTTC. This translates into CASSQDLSRGQKTQYF.